One and the same sample provided the 18 T cell receptor beta chains below, sequenced in a study of beta chain features in type 1 diabetes. Reverse transcribing all isolated RNA meant expressed TCRB transcripts were sequenced. This table comes from immunoSEQ multiplex PCR, and its TCRdb copy is limited to in-frame clones, with some not included. The data hold fewer than 250,000 clones, with 13% to 15% observed a single time. The sample consisted of naive CD4+ T cells from blood. These receptors were taken from a woman aged 40 to 55 in good health.

The V gene is TRBV4-1, the J gene TRBJ1-6; 10 nucleotides align to TRBD1. The trim removed 1 base at V and 9 bases at J, leaving 6 bases unmatched. CDR3 length: 16 residues. Germline V gives CDR1 MGHRA, CDR2 YSYEKL. This CDR3 is CASSQVSGQGSSPLHF. In nucleotides, the CDR3 is TGCGCCAGCAGCCAAGTTTCGGGACAGGGGTCTTCACCCCTCCACTTT.

This clone was detected a few times. The chain couples TRBV7-8 to TRBJ2-1; TRBD2 aligns across 13 bases. V lost 6 bases and J lost 6; bases outside the gene matches: 5. From germline, CDR1 is SGHVS and CDR2 FQNEAQ. The CDR3 runs to 15 residues. The CDR3 sequence: CASRGGLAGINEQFF. Written as DNA, the CDR3 is TGTGCCAGCAGAGGGGGACTAGCGGGGATCAATGAGCAGTTCTTC.

The chain carries TRBV18 and TRBJ1-1, with 7 nucleotides matching TRBD1. Germline values: CDR1 KGHSH, CDR2 LQKENI. This CDR3 is 13 amino acids long. V was clipped by 7 bases and J by 4 bases; unmatched bases: 6. Here the CDR3 reads CASLDRRGTEAFF. CDR3 coding DNA: TGTGCCAGCTTGGACAGGCGGGGCACTGAAGCTTTCTTT.

The CDR3 DNA reads TGTGCCAGCAGCGCCGCGCGGGGGCCGGATACGCAGTATTTT. Its protein product is CASSAARGPDTQYF. The rearrangement joins TRBV5-4 to TRBJ2-3; possible D gene TRBD2, 7 bases. The CDR3 loop spans 14 amino acids. Germline loops: CDR1 SGHNT, CDR2 YYREEE (reference sequence). Trimming stripped 4 bases from V and 6 bases from J, with 15 bases between.

This clone has a handful of counts. The J gene is TRBJ2-5, the V gene TRBV6-5; 8 nucleotides align to TRBD2. V lost 6 bases and J lost 5; bases outside the gene matches: 11. CDR3 length equals 15 residues. CDR1 is MNHEY, CDR2 SVGAGI, per germline. The CDR3 region is CASSSSSGQRETQYF. The CDR3 DNA is TGTGCCAGCAGCTCCTCTAGCGGGCAAAGGGAGACCCAGTACTTC.

This clone occurred a few times. The J gene is TRBJ2-2, the V gene TRBV11-2, with D tentatively TRBD1 (6 bases). The CDR3 runs 13 residues. Between the trimmed V and J ends, which lost 5 bases and 11 bases, there was a span of 15 bases. The germline CDR1 and CDR2 sequences are SGHAT and FQNNGV. In nucleotides, the CDR3 is TGTGCCAGCAGCGGCAACCGGGACACCGAGCTGTTTTTT. Translated: CASSGNRDTELFF. Together with reference TRBV11-2 and TRBJ2-2, the CDR3 gives the full variable domain: EAGVAQSPRYKIIEKRQSVAFWCNPISGHATLYWYQQILGQGPKLLIQFQNNGVVDDSQLPKDRFSAERLKGVDSTLKIQPAKLEDSAVYLCASSGNRDTELFFGEGSRLTVL.

The sample holds many counts of this clone. The chain employs TRBV29-1 and TRBJ2-7; TRBD2 aligns across 11 bases. J lost 5 bases, V lost 6 bases, and 6 bases had no gene match. The CDR3 is 13 residues long. The germline V gene encodes CDR1 SQVTM and CDR2 ANQGSEA. CDR3 loop: CSVRLAGLNEQYF. Here the CDR3 DNA reads TGCAGCGTCAGACTAGCGGGGTTAAACGAGCAGTACTTC.

Only a few counts were recorded for this clone. V and J are TRBV19 and TRBJ2-7; weak D call: TRBD2 (6 bases). V shed 3 bases and J shed 1 base, with 13 bases lying between them. The CDR3 loop spans 15 amino acids. Germline-derived CDR1 and CDR2 are LNHDA and SQIVND (reference sequence). The CDR3 DNA reads as TGTGCCAGTAGTATGGTGGGGACTTTATCCTACGAGCAGTACTTC. Amino acid sequence: CASSMVGTLSYEQYF.

Only a few counts were recorded for this clone. The chain combines TRBV9 with TRBJ2-3; D might be TRBD1 (5 bases). The length of the CDR3 is 20 residues. Trimming shortened V by 2 bases and J by 3 bases, and 28 bases separated the two germline ends. Germline loops: CDR1 SGDLS, CDR2 YYNGEE. The CDR3 reads CASSVSSSSRTSRFTDTQYF. DNA of the CDR3: TGTGCCAGCAGCGTGTCGAGCTCGAGTCGGACATCGAGGTTTACAGATACGCAGTATTTT.

V usage is TRBV6-5 and J usage is TRBJ1-1; TRBD1 matches at 10 bases. Per germline, CDR1 MNHEY and CDR2 SVGAGI. The CDR3 runs to 15 residues. V shed 4 bases and J 8 bases; nucleotides not matched to a gene: 10. The CDR3 bases are TGTGCCAGCAGTTCTGCCGGGACAGGGGAAGCCGAAGCTTTCTTT. This codes for CASSSAGTGEAEAFF.

The rearrangement joins TRBV7-7 to TRBJ2-1; TRBD2 agrees at 8 bases. Germline assignment: CDR1 SSHAT and CDR2 FNYEAQ (reference sequence). V lost 1 base, J lost 8 bases, and 7 bases stayed unmatched. The CDR3 is 15 residues long. The CDR3 is CASSLERGGLYEQFF. CDR3 in DNA: TGTGCCAGCAGCTTAGAACGGGGGGGCCTATATGAGCAGTTCTTC.

Worth noting for this clone: An end of the junction differs from the germline gene, which may be a read error. The V gene is TRBV5-1, the J gene TRBJ2-4; 11 bases line up with TRBD1. There are 15 residues in the CDR3. Germline CDR1 reads SGHRS; CDR2 reads YFSETQ. CDR3 sequence reads: CASSLGDRGATPRNF. CDR3 nucleotide sequence: TGCGCCAGCAGCCTGGGGGACAGGGGGGCTACCCCGAGAAACTTC.

This clone was seen repeatedly, ten times or more. The V gene is TRBV11-2, the J gene TRBJ2-7; weak D call: TRBD2 (7 bases). CDR1 SGHAT and CDR2 FQNNGV come from the germline V gene. V dropped 5 bases and J dropped 4 bases, with 12 bases sitting between them. The CDR3 sequence is 13 residues long. The CDR3 protein is CASSRGRGYEQYF. Here the CDR3 DNA reads TGTGCCAGCAGCCGGGGGAGGGGGTACGAGCAGTACTTC.

The V gene is TRBV18, the J gene TRBJ1-5; 7 nucleotides line up with TRBD1. This CDR3 comprises 15 residues. V lost 2 bases, J lost 5 bases, and 6 bases stayed unmatched. Germline V lookup: CDR1 KGHSH, CDR2 LQKENI. CDR3 sequence reads: CASSPAGTVDQPQHF. The CDR3 DNA is TGTGCCAGCTCACCAGCCGGGACAGTGGATCAGCCCCAGCATTTT.

A few counts support this clone. The chain is built from TRBV4-2 and TRBJ1-2; tentatively, D is TRBD1 (5 bases). V was clipped by 0 bases and J by 1 base, with 9 bases between them. Germline CDR1 and CDR2: LGHNA and YNFKEQ. The CDR3 length is 15 residues. Here the CDR3 reads CASSQDLGGNYGYTF. CDR3 bases: TGTGCCAGCAGCCAAGATCTGGGGGGTAACTATGGCTACACCTTC.

This clone was seen a few times. The rearrangement joins TRBV9 to TRBJ2-1, with TRBD2 as a possible D gene (6 bases). V lost 4 bases to trimming and J lost 5 bases, with 16 bases between them. Germline assignment: CDR1 SGDLS and CDR2 YYNGEE. The length of the CDR3 is 15 residues. The DNA of the CDR3 is TGTGCCAGCAGCATGGCGGGGCGGACCCACAATGAGCAGTTCTTC. Encoded protein: CASSMAGRTHNEQFF.

This clone has only a few counts. The chain uses TRBV18 and TRBJ1-4, with 7 bases matching TRBD1. Germline V gives CDR1 KGHSH, CDR2 LQKENI. V gave up 3 bases and J gave up 5 bases; unmatched junction bases: 3. The CDR3 loop spans 14 amino acids. The CDR3: CASSPTGRNEKLFF. Here the CDR3 DNA reads TGTGCCAGCTCACCGACAGGGCGGAATGAAAAACTGTTTTTT.

This clone was detected only a few times. J is TRBJ2-7 and V is TRBV11-2, with D maybe TRBD2 (6 bases). Germline CDR1 SGHAT, CDR2 FQNNGV. V was cut by 5 bases and J by 7 bases, with 15 bases left in between. The CDR3 extends over 13 amino acids. The CDR3 region is CASSPYRAGEQYF. CDR3 bases: TGTGCCAGCAGCCCTTACCGGGCGGGGGAGCAGTACTTC.